The sequence of this TCR beta chain was determined in a study of blood T cell repertoires in COVID-19. Study at large: PBMCs, B-cell-depleted T cells, or T cells were the source of the cDNA or gDNA that made up the material.

CDR3 length: 15 amino acids. The germline V and J ends were trimmed by 4 bases and 0 bases, with 11 bases remaining between them. Germline CDR1 reads LNHDA; CDR2 reads SQIVND (reference sequence). Assay used: immunoSEQ multiplex PCR; TCRdb lists only in-frame clones, some missing. The sample has nearly 30,000 clones; around 80% are singletons. This clone was recorded once. The specimen sequenced was peripheral blood. The gene calls are TRBV19 and TRBJ2-3; maybe TRBD2 (6 bases). The receptor was derived from a woman between 65 and 79 years old with acute or convalescent COVID-19. The CDR3 sequence: CASSTWGVSTDTQYF. The CDR3 DNA reads as TGTGCCAGTAGTACGTGGGGGGTTAGCACAGATACGCAGTATTTT.